A single sample is the source of the 25 T cell receptor beta chains below, sequenced in a study of blood T cell repertoires in COVID-19. Libraries were prepared by immunoSEQ multiplex PCR; TCRdb keeps only in-frame clonotypes and omits some of them. Seen here are 300,000 to 350,000 clones, approximately 86% observed once, and the top ten hold roughly 4.2%. The sequenced sample consisted of PBMCs or T cells enriched from blood (not recorded which). The receptors were gathered from a woman aged 40 to 49 with acute COVID-19.

The chain carries TRBV4-2 and TRBJ1-2, with a weak D call TRBD1 (5 bases). V lost 3 bases and J 5 bases, leaving 19 bases between the germline ends. CDR1 LGHNA and CDR2 YNFKEQ come from the germline V gene. The length of the CDR3 is 16 residues. CDR3 DNA sequence: TGTGCCAGCAGCCAGTCGGCGGGGGAGGAACGATATGGCTACACCTTC. Translation gives CASSQSAGEERYGYTF.

The V call is TRBV5-4, the J call TRBJ2-7; TRBD1 matches at 9 bases. V lost 4 bases and J lost 3; bases outside the gene matches: 8. The CDR3 loop spans 15 amino acids. CDR1 and CDR2 from the germline V gene are SGHNT and YYREEE (reference sequence). The DNA of the CDR3 is TGTGCCAGCAGCGGGGGACAGGGAACGGTCTACGAGCAGTACTTC. Encoded protein: CASSGGQGTVYEQYF.

This clone was seen at least ten times. V is TRBV19 and J is TRBJ1-2; TRBD1 is a possible D gene (6 bases). V lost 7 bases to trimming and J lost 5 bases, with 14 bases between them. CDR1 and CDR2 from the germline V gene are LNHDA and SQIVND (reference sequence). This CDR3 comprises 13 residues. The CDR3 loop reads CASTSPTGYGYTF. The CDR3 bases are TGTGCCAGTACCTCCCCGACAGGTTATGGCTACACCTTC.

This chain connects TRBV7-9 to TRBJ2-1; D gene unclear. The CDR3 consists of 14 residues. The V gene's germline CDR1 is SEHNR and CDR2 FQNEAQ (reference sequence). V was clipped by 2 bases and J by 8 bases, with 13 bases between them. DNA for the CDR3: TGTGCCAGCAGCTTATCGTATGGGCCCGATGAGCAGTTCTTC. Amino acids: CASSLSYGPDEQFF. The whole variable domain, remainder taken from reference TRBV7-9 and TRBJ2-1, is DTGVSQNPRHKITKRGQNVTFRCDPISEHNRLYWYRQTLGQGPEFLTYFQNEAQLEKSRLLSDRFSAERPKGSFSTLEIQRTEQGDSAMYLCASSLSYGPDEQFFGPGTRLTVL.

V gene TRBV3-1 (or the pseudogene TRBV3-2) combines with J gene TRBJ2-4, with a weak D call TRBD1 (6 bases). The germline V gene has CDR1 LGHDT and CDR2 YNNKEL (reference sequence). This CDR3 region has 17 residues. The V end lost 1 base, the J end lost 5 bases, and 18 bases lay between the germline ends. CDR3 DNA: TGTGCCAGCAGCCAAGGAGGGGGTGGGCTAGGCCAAAACATTCAGTACTTC. The encoded protein is CASSQGGGGLGQNIQYF.

The CDR3 spells CASSSSGTDTQYF. The DNA for the CDR3 is TGTGCCAGCAGTTCTAGCGGCACAGATACGCAGTATTTT. This rearrangement joins TRBV9 to TRBJ2-3; TRBD2 might be the D (6 bases). Per germline, CDR1 SGDLS and CDR2 YYNGEE. The CDR3 covers 13 residues. V was trimmed by 5 bases and J by 1 base, leaving 8 bases between them.

This rearrangement joins TRBV7-2 to TRBJ2-5; D might be TRBD2 (5 bases). Germline assignment: CDR1 SGHTA and CDR2 FQGNSA. The V end was cut by 3 bases, the J end by 4 bases, with 9 bases between. This CDR3 is built from 13 residues. CDR3 DNA: TGTGCCAGCAGCTTGCGGACTGGAGAGACCCAGTACTTC. It encodes CASSLRTGETQYF.

This chain links TRBV20-1 with TRBJ2-7; perhaps TRBD2 as D (5 bases). The CDR3 contains 13 residues. Germline V CDR1 and CDR2: DFQATT, SNEGSKA (reference sequence). V was clipped by 4 bases and J by 3 bases, with 13 bases between them. This CDR3 reads CSATEGLSYEQYF. The CDR3 coding sequence is TGCAGTGCTACTGAGGGCTTAAGCTACGAGCAGTACTTC.

About this clone itself: The identical CDR3 is also encoded by other nucleotide sequences in the sample. V and J are TRBV12-3 or TRBV12-4 and TRBJ1-5, with D maybe TRBD1 (5 bases). The CDR3 consists of 13 residues. V lost 3 bases and J 7 bases, leaving 10 bases between the germline ends. CDR3 in amino acids: CASSLAGVQPQHF. CDR3 DNA: TGTGCCAGCAGTTTGGCGGGGGTACAGCCCCAGCATTTT.

The sample holds a few counts of this clone. The chain recombines TRBV6-5 with TRBJ2-2; 10 nucleotides line up with TRBD2. CDR1 is MNHEY, CDR2 SVGAGI, per germline. The J segment lost 3 bases and the V segment lost 6 bases, leaving 1 base of the junction unmatched. The CDR3 extends over 14 amino acids. The CDR3 DNA reads as TGTGCCAGCAGCCTAGCGGGGGACACCGGGGAGCTGTTTTTT. Its protein product is CASSLAGDTGELFF.

V usage is TRBV12-1 and J usage is TRBJ2-1; no DNA check was done on the table's D call, TRBD2. TRBV12-1 is a pseudogene locus. CDR3 length equals 18 residues. The CDR3 region is CASSLPYSGNLPYNEQFF. The CDR3 nucleotides read TGTGCCAGCAGCTTACCGTATAGCGGGAACCTCCCCTACAATGAGCAGTTCTTC.

This clone showed up just a few times. The chain is built from TRBV5-6 and TRBJ1-1, with TRBD1 matching over 7 bases. This CDR3 spans 16 amino acids. After removal of 2 bases from V and 0 bases from J, the junction contained 7 bases not matched to a gene. Germline CDR1 reads SGHDT; CDR2 reads YYEEEE. In DNA, the CDR3 is TGTGCCAGCAGCTTTCGGACAGGCCAAATGAACACTGAAGCTTTCTTT. Its protein is CASSFRTGQMNTEAFF.

This clone appeared a single time. CDR3 sequence reads: CASSQQGFYNEQFF. In DNA, the CDR3 is TGTGCCAGCAGCCAACAGGGTTTTTATAATGAGCAGTTCTTC. This chain joins TRBV7-2 and TRBJ2-1, with D possibly TRBD1 on 6 matching bases. Germline V gene lookup returns CDR1 SGHTA and CDR2 FQGNSA. Trimming took 5 bases from V and 7 from J, leaving 15 bases between them. There are 14 residues in the CDR3.

V gene TRBV3-1 (or the pseudogene TRBV3-2) combines with J gene TRBJ2-3, with unresolved D. The ends were cut back, 4 bases at V and 0 bases at J, with 14 bases in the middle. CDR1 LGHDT and CDR2 YNNKEL come from the germline V gene (reference sequence). CDR3 length: 16 residues. DNA of the CDR3: TGTGCCAGCAGCCTAACCGGGTCCAAAAGCACAGATACGCAGTATTTT. Protein: CASSLTGSKSTDTQYF.

The chain has TRBV28 and TRBJ2-3; TRBD1 is a possible D gene (5 bases). The CDR3 length is 15 residues. V was trimmed by 4 bases and J by 0 bases, leaving 11 bases between them. In germline, CDR1 is MDHEN, CDR2 SYDVKM. The CDR3 protein is CASSSARASTDTQYF. Here the CDR3 DNA reads TGTGCCAGCAGTTCGGCCAGGGCTAGCACAGATACGCAGTATTTT.

The chain joins TRBV7-9 to TRBJ1-5, with 7 bases fitting TRBD1. CDR1 and CDR2 (germline): SEHNR, FQNEAQ (reference sequence). J was trimmed by 2 bases and V by 0 bases; bases with no gene match: 13. The CDR3 sequence is 19 residues long. CDR3 protein: CASSLASGGMVWGNQPQHF. The CDR3 DNA follows: TGTGCCAGCAGCTTAGCCTCAGGGGGAATGGTATGGGGCAATCAGCCCCAGCATTTT.

The genes are TRBV7-2 and TRBJ1-2; 8 bases match TRBD1. The CDR3 runs 14 residues. Germline loops: CDR1 SGHTA, CDR2 FQGNSA. J was trimmed by 8 bases and V by 5 bases; bases with no gene match: 10. CDR3: CASSPGTGELGYTF. CDR3 in DNA: TGTGCCAGCAGCCCCGGGACAGGTGAATTGGGCTACACCTTC.

The table lists this clone with a few counts. V usage is TRBV19 and J usage is TRBJ2-2; 8 nucleotides align to TRBD1. The trim removed 7 bases at V and 7 bases at J, leaving 5 bases unmatched. The germline V gene encodes CDR1 LNHDA and CDR2 SQIVND (reference sequence). The CDR3 runs 13 residues. Here the CDR3 reads CASNQGANGELFF. The CDR3 DNA follows: TGTGCCAGTAATCAGGGGGCTAACGGGGAGCTGTTTTTT. The variable domain in full, completed from reference TRBV19 and TRBJ2-2, reads DGGITQSPKYLFRKEGQNVTLSCEQNLNHDAMYWYRQDPGQGLRLIYYSQIVNDFQKGDIAEGYSVSREKKESFPLTVTSAQKNPTAFYLCASNQGANGELFFGEGSRLTVL.

The chain uses TRBV24-1 and TRBJ2-3, with 16 bases identical to TRBD2. CDR3 size: 18 residues. Germline CDR1 KGHDR, CDR2 SFDVKD. V shed 2 bases and J 5 bases; nucleotides not matched to a gene: 6. The CDR3 sequence is CATSDWGLAGGPRDTQYF. CDR3 bases: TGTGCCACCAGTGATTGGGGACTAGCGGGAGGGCCGCGAGATACGCAGTATTTT.

This rearrangement joins TRBV28 to TRBJ1-4; possible D gene TRBD1, 5 bases. The germline V gene encodes CDR1 MDHEN and CDR2 SYDVKM. This CDR3 comprises 14 residues. Trimming stripped 4 bases from V and 4 bases from J, with 10 bases between. In nucleotides, the CDR3 is TGTGCCAGCAGTTCCAGACAGTATAATGAAAAACTGTTTTTT. Translation gives CASSSRQYNEKLFF.

This chain uses TRBV2 with TRBJ1-1; 7 bases map to TRBD1. Per the germline V gene, CDR1 is SNHLY and CDR2 is FYNNEI. Unmatched junction bases numbered 2, after V lost 4 bases and J lost 6 bases. The CDR3 is made up of 12 amino acids. The CDR3 protein is CASSATGAEAFF. CDR3 coding DNA: TGTGCCAGCAGTGCTACAGGGGCTGAAGCTTTCTTT.

The J gene is TRBJ1-1, the V gene TRBV2, with 10 nucleotides matching TRBD1. The CDR3 length is 17 residues. Germline V CDR1 and CDR2: SNHLY, FYNNEI. With V trimmed by 6 bases and J by 4 bases, 14 bases remained unmatched. CDR3 bases: TGTGCCAGCAGGACGACCCCGGGACAGGGGATCACCACTGAAGCTTTCTTT. This codes for CASRTTPGQGITTEAFF.

The V and J genes are TRBV25-1 and TRBJ2-5, with TRBD1 matching over 10 bases. The length of the CDR3 is 15 residues. V was clipped by 5 bases and J by 4 bases; unmatched bases: 7. Germline CDR1 is MGHDK and CDR2 is SYGVNS. CDR3 sequence (DNA): TGTGCCAGCAGTAGGACAGGGGGAGTTGGAGAGACCCAGTACTTC. Its translation: CASSRTGGVGETQYF.

The chain joins TRBV6-2 or TRBV6-3 to TRBJ2-3; D is perhaps TRBD2 (5 bases). V lost 6 bases and J lost 2, with 18 bases in between. Germline V gene data show CDR1 as MNHEY and CDR2 as SVGEGT. CDR3 length equals 16 residues. The CDR3: CASSWEQLKPTDTQYF. The CDR3 DNA reads as TGTGCCAGCAGCTGGGAGCAACTCAAACCCACAGATACGCAGTATTTT.

The chain links TRBV5-4 to TRBJ2-1; 11 bases agree with TRBD2. This CDR3 region has 15 residues. The trim removed 4 bases at V and 8 bases at J, leaving 8 bases unmatched. CDR1 is SGHNT, CDR2 YYREEE, per germline (reference sequence). CDR3 loop: CASSPRLAGKYEQFF. CDR3 nucleotides: TGTGCCAGCAGCCCTCGACTAGCGGGAAAATATGAGCAGTTCTTC.